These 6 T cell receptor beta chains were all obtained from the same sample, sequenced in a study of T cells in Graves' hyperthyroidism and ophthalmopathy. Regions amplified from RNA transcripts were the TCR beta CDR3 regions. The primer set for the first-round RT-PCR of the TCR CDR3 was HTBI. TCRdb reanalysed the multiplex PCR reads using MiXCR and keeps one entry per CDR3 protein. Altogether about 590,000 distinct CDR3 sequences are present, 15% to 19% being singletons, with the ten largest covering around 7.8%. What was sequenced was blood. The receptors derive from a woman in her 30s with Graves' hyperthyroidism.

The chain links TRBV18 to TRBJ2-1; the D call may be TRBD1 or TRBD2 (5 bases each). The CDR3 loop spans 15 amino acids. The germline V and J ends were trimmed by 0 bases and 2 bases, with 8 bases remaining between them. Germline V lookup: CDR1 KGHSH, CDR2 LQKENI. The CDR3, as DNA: TGTGCCAGCTCACCACCGGGGGAAACCTACAATGAGCAGTTCTTC. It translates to CASSPPGETYNEQFF.

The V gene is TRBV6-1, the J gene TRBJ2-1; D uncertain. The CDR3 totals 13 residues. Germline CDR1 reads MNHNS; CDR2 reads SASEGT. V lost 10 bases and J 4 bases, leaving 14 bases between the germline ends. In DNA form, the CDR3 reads TGTGCCATCCCGTCCCCAGAATACAATGAGCAGTTCTTC. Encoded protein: CAIPSPEYNEQFF.

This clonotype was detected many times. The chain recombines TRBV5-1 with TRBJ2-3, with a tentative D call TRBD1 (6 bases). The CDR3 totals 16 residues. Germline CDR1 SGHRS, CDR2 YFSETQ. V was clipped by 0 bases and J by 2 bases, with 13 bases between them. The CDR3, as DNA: TGCGCCAGCAGCTTGGGGGGGCGAGTGTCCACAGATACGCAGTATTTT. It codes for CASSLGGRVSTDTQYF.

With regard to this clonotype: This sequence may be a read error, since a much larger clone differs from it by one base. CDR3 loop: CASSLKDLGINEQFF. The DNA of the CDR3 is TGTGCCAGCAGCCTGAAGGATTTGGGGATCAATGAGCAGTTCTTC. V gene TRBV3-1 combines with J gene TRBJ2-1; D unclear. This CDR3 region has 15 residues. Trimming took off 4 bases at V and 6 bases at J, with 16 bases between the two ends. Per the germline V gene, CDR1 is LGHDT and CDR2 is YNNKEL (reference sequence).

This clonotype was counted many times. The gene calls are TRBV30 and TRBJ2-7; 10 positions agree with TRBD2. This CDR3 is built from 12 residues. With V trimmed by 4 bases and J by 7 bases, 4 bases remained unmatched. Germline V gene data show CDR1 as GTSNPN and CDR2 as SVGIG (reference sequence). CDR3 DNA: TGTGCCTGGAAGGGACTAGCGAGGGAGCAGTACTTC. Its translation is CAWKGLAREQYF.

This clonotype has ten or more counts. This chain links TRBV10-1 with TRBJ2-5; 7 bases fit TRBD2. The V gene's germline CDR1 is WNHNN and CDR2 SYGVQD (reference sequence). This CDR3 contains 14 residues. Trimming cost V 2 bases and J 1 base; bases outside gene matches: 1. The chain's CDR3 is CASSEASGQETQYF. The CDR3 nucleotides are TGCGCCAGCAGTGAGGCTAGCGGCCAAGAGACCCAGTACTTC.